This T cell receptor (beta chain) was found in a study of T-cell memory formation after mild COVID-19 (dated by TCRdb to the early 2020s). For the wider study: TCR sequence clusters from the two donors were found to be largely donor specific. The cohort was made up of two young adult volunteers, one female and one male, who were previously healthy. In two donors, T-cell clones that expanded and contracted after mild COVID-19 were tracked by sequencing TCRalpha and TCRbeta repertoires over time. The study at large found these results: The study included only a couple of mild cases, and larger cohorts that include severe cases with pre-infection samples were judged to be necessary. SARS-CoV-2 specificity was not confirmed for the second-wave clones peaking on day 37. Contracting CD4+ clones were located mainly in the CM and EM memory subsets, whereas CD8+ clones were found to be enriched in EMRA. Some responding clones were found in pre-infection memory, which suggests that pre-existing cross-reactive memory T cells took part in the SARS-CoV-2 response. Clones contracting from day 15 to 85 had balanced CD4/CD8 phenotypes, while a second wave expanding from day 15 to 37 was biased towards CD4+.

Ficoll-Paque density gradient centrifugation was used to isolate PBMCs. This clonotype was counted between two and nine times. There is no known antigen for this receptor. Base qualities are missing; no much larger clone stands one base away. Data came from an Illumina NovaSeq 6000. TCRalpha and TCRbeta cDNA libraries were built by 5'RACE with constant-segment primers, adding sample barcodes and unique molecular identifiers. RNA was extracted from every sample with Trizol reagent. Amplification of the libraries took two PCR steps, and the second step added a second sample barcode plus Illumina TruSeq adapters. Sequencing of libraries was performed on an Illumina NovaSeq with 2 x 150 bp paired-end reads. Under the source paper's analysis protocol: Reads were demultiplexed and collapsed into UMI-guided consensus sequences with migec v1.2.7. Using mixcr v2.1.11, UMI consensuses were aligned to TRA and TRB V and J templates and then assembled into clonotypes. A clonotype was counted as expanded or contracted only when both edgeR and NoisET called the clonotype significant, with the noise models trained on biological replicates. For edgeR calls, the thresholds were a false discovery rate-adjusted p below 0.01 and a log2 fold-change of 1. As an exploratory analysis of dynamics, max-normalized trajectories of the 1000 most abundant clonotypes were examined with PCA combined with hierarchical clustering. Separately sequenced CD4+ and CD8+ repertoires were used to assign a CD4 or CD8 phenotype to each responding clone. TCRdb took the public reads, trimmed them with fastp at Q25, ran MiXCR for clone calling and kept in-frame beta chains. Rows are combined by CDR3 protein, so each entry shows the most common genes and DNA. Here the V and J calls rest on TCRdb's processing, not on the authors' analysis. Counted in this sample were 400,000 to 450,000 distinct CDR3 sequences; more than 15% of them appeared once. The ten biggest clones cover 20% to 25% of the sample.

CDR1 and CDR2 are drawn from the germline V gene: ENHRY, SYGVKD. The CDR3 measures 11 amino acids from cysteine to phenylalanine. Here the CDR3 DNA is all that survives: 33 bases in frame from base 1. Compared with germline, V lacks 8 bases and J lacks 11 bases; bases without a gene match: 4. The clonotype originates from a man aged 18 to 30 who had mild COVID-19 (a few samples of this study predate the infection). The sample titles of this study are shuffled in the database, so cell type and time point are left out; the donor was told from shared clones. In this chain, TRBV10-3 is recombined with TRBJ2-2; 8 bases in between match TRBD1. The sample was PBMCs or a T cell subset sorted from them (not recorded which). The DNA is as follows: TGTGCCATCGGACAGGGTTTAGAGCTGTTTTTT. The encoded protein is CAIGQGLELFF.